This T cell receptor (beta chain) was captured in a study of T cell responses to AZD1222 COVID-19 vaccine. The wider study: Second-dose schedules of about 4 or about 12 weeks were combined. The study's findings and limits: Once two AZD1222 doses were given, Spike-specific TCR breadth and depth went up. Among vaccine-associated CD4 TCRs, coverage spanned spike, with dominance at 160-218 and 743-854. Most donors were white British and more were female, and clonal diversity was possibly underestimated.

As for this clone: Its target is not known.

Germline V CDR1 and CDR2: PRHDT, FYEKMQ (reference sequence). With 5 bases clipped from V and 4 bases from J, the junction kept 11 bases outside the gene matches. The length of the CDR3 is 17 residues. TCRdb keeps only in-frame clones here, not all; method: immunoSEQ multiplex PCR. The sample contains some 99,000 clones, around nine tenths of which appear only once. This chain joins TRBV13 and TRBJ1-3, with 10 bases that match TRBD1. The sample was peripheral blood, taken on day 0 of AZD1222 vaccination. This receptor was obtained from an adult in good health. As DNA, the CDR3 is TGTGCCAGCAGCAACCGGGACAGGGGTTCTTGGGGAAACACCATATATTTT. It encodes CASSNRDRGSWGNTIYF.